The clone carrying this T cell receptor (beta chain) has more than one count but fewer than ten. V lost 1 base and J lost 4, with 13 bases in between. Germline loops: CDR1 SQVTM, CDR2 ANQGSEA. The CDR3 consists of 14 residues. The data were taken from a study of blood T cells in healthy people across ages. Through a sample-barcoded 5' primer and a J-beta primer mix, a second PCR was run for roughly 6 to 12 cycles. TCRdb reprocessed the 5' RACE reads via MiXCR and lists one record per CDR3 protein. Of 850,000 to 1,000,000 distinct CDR3 sequences detected, around 46% appear once; the ten largest clones hold roughly 13%.

The chain employs TRBV29-1 and TRBJ1-2, with D perhaps TRBD1 (5 bases). Sequencing was carried out using blood. The clonotype was recovered from a man aged 25 to 40 in good health. This CDR3 reads CSVEGPGVTYGYTF. The CDR3 coding sequence is TGCAGCGTTGAAGGGCCGGGGGTGACCTATGGCTACACCTTC.